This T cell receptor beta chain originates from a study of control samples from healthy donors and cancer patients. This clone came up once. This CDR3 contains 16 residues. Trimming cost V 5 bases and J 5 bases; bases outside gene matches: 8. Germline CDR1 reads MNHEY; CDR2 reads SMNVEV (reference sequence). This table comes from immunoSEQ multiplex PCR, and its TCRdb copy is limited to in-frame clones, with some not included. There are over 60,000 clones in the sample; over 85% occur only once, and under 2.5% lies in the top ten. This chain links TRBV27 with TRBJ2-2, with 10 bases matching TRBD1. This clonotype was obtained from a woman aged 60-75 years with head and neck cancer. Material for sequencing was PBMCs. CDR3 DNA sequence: TGTGCCAGCAGTCCGACCGGGACAGGGGCTACCGGGGAGCTGTTTTTT. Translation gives CASSPTGTGATGELFF.